Sequencing of this TCR beta chain was carried out in a study of T cell responses to AZD1222 COVID-19 vaccine. Study results and limitations: As reported, nearly half of all spike-specific TCRs target variant regions that are unmutated.

Using immunoSEQ multiplex PCR, the repertoire was profiled, and TCRdb retains in-frame clones only, with some absent. There are about 160,000 clones in the sample; around nine tenths occur only once, and more than 5.5% lies in the top ten. Regarding this clone: Its antigen is still unknown.

In germline, CDR1 is SGHTS, CDR2 YDEGEE. This CDR3 has 14 residues. Between the trimmed V and J ends, which lost 4 bases and 2 bases, there was a span of 12 bases. Sequencing was performed on peripheral blood, taken on day 0 of AZD1222 vaccination. The sequence was collected from an adult in good health. The genes are TRBV5-8 and TRBJ1-2, with D unresolved. The CDR3 DNA reads TGTGCCAGCAGCCGGTGGACGGCGAACTATGGCTACACCTTC. This codes for CASSRWTANYGYTF.